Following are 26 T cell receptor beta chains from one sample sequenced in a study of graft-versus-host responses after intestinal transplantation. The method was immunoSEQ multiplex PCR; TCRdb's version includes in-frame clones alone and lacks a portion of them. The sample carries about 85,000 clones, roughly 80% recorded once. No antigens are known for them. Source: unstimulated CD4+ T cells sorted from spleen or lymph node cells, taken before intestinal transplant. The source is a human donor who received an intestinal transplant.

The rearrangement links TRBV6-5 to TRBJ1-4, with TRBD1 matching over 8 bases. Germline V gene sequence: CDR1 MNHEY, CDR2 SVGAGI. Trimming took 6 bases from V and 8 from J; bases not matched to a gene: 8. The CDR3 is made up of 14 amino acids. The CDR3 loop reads CASSPDRGEEKLFF. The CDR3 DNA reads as TGTGCCAGCAGCCCTGACAGGGGAGAAGAAAAACTGTTTTTT.

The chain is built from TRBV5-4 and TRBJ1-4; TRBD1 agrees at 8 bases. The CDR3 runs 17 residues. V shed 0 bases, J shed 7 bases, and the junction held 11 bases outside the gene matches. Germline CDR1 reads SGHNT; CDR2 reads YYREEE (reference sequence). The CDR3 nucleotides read TGTGCCAGCAGCTTGGGTCTTCGACAGGGGAAAACTGAAAAACTGTTTTTT. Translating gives CASSLGLRQGKTEKLFF.

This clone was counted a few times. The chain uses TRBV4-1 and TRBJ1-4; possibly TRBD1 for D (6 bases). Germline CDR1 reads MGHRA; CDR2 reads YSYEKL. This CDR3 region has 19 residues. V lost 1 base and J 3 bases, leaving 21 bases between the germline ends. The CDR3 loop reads CASSQVGQRVPQANEKLFF. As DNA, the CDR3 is TGCGCCAGCAGCCAAGTCGGACAGAGGGTTCCGCAGGCTAATGAAAAACTGTTTTTT.

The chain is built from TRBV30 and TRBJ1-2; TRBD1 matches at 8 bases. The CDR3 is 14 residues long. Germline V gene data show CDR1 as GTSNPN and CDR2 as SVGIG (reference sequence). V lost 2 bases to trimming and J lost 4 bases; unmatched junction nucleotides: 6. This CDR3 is CAWSRTGGRYGYTF. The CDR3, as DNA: TGTGCCTGGAGTCGAACAGGGGGTCGCTATGGCTACACCTTC.

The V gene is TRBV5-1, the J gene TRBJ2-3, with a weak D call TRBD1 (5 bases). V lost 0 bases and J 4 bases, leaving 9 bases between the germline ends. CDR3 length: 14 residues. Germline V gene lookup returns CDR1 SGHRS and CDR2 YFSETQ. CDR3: CASSLEGFADTQYF. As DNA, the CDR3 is TGCGCCAGCAGCTTGGAGGGGTTCGCAGATACGCAGTATTTT.

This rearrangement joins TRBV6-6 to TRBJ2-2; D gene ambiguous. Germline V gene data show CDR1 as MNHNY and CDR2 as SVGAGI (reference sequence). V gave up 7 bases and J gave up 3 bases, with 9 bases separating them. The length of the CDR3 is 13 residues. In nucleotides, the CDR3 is TGTGCCAGCACTATAACCGACACCGGGGAGCTGTTTTTT. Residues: CASTITDTGELFF.

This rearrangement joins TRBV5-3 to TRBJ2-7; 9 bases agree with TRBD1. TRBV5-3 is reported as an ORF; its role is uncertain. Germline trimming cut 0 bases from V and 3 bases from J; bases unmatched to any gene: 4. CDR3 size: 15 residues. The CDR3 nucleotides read TGTGCCAGAAGCTTGGCCCGACAGGGGGGCTACGAGCAGTACTTC. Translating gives CARSLARQGGYEQYF.

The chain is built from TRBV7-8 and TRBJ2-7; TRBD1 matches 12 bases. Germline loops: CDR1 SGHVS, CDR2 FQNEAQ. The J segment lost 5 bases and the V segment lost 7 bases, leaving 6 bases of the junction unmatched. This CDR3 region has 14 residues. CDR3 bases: TGTGCCAGCAAAGCCGGGACAGGGGGCCACGAGCAGTACTTC. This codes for CASKAGTGGHEQYF.

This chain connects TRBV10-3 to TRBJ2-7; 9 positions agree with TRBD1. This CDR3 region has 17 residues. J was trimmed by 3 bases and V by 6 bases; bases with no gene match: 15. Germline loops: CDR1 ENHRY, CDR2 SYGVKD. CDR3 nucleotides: TGTGCCATCAGCTCCCCAGAAAGACAGGGGGGTCGCTACGAGCAGTACTTC. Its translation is CAISSPERQGGRYEQYF.

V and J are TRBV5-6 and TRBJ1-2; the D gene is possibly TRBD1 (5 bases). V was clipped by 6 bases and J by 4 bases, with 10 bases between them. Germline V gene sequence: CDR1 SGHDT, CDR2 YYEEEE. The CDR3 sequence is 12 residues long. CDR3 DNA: TGTGCCAGCACCCCGGGGGGCTATGGCTACACCTTC. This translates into CASTPGGYGYTF.

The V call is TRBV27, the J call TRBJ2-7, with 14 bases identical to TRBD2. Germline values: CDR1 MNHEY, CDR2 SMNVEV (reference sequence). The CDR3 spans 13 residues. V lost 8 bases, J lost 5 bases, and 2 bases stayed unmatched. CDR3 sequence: CASRTSGRNEQYF. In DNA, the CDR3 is TGTGCCAGCCGGACTAGCGGGAGGAACGAGCAGTACTTC.

CDR3 loop: CASNPPTGLNTEAFF. In nucleotides, the CDR3 is TGTGCCAGCAACCCGCCGACAGGATTGAACACTGAAGCTTTCTTT. The rearrangement joins TRBV28 to TRBJ1-1; maybe TRBD1 (6 bases). The CDR3 has 15 residues. Between the trimmed V and J ends, which lost 7 bases and 0 bases, there was a span of 15 bases. Germline CDR1 MDHEN, CDR2 SYDVKM.

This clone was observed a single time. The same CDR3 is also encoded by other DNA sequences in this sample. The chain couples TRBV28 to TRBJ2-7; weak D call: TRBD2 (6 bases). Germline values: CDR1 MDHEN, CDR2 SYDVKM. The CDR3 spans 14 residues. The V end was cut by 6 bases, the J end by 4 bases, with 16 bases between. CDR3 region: CASSSGTGPYEQYF. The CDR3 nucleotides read TGTGCCAGCAGCTCCGGGACTGGACCTTACGAGCAGTACTTC.

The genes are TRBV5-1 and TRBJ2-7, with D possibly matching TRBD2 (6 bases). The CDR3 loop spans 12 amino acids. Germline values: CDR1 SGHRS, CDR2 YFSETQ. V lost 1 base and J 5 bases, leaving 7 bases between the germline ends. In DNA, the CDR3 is TGCGCCAGCAGCTTGATAGCGGACGAGCAGTACTTC. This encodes CASSLIADEQYF.

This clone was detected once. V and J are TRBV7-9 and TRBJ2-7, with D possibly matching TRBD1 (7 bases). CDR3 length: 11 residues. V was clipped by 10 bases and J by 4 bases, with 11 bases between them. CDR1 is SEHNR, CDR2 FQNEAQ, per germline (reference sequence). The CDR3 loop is CAIQGGYEQYF. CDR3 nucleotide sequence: TGTGCCATCCAGGGGGGATACGAGCAGTACTTC.

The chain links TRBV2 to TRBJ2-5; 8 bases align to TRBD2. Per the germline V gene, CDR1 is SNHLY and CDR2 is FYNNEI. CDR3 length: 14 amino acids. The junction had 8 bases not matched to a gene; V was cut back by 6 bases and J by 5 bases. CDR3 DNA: TGTGCCAGCAGCCTCGGGGGGGTTCGGGAGACCCAGTACTTC. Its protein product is CASSLGGVRETQYF.

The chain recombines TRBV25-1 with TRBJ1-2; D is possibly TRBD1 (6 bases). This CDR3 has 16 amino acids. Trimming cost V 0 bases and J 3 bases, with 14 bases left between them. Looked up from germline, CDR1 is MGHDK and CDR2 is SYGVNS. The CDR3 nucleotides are TGTGCCAGCAGTGAATACGGTTCAGGGGAGTACTATGGCTACACCTTC. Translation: CASSEYGSGEYYGYTF.

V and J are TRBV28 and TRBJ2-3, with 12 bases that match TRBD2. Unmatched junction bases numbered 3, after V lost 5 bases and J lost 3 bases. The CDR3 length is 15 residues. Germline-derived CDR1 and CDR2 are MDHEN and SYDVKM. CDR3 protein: CASSSLAGGTDTQYF. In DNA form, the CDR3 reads TGTGCCAGCAGTAGTCTAGCGGGAGGGACAGATACGCAGTATTTT. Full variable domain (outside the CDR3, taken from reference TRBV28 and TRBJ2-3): DVKVTQSSRYLVKRTGEKVFLECVQDMDHENMFWYRQDPGLGLRLIYFSYDVKMKEKGDIPEGYSVSREKKERFSLILESASTNQTSMYLCASSSLAGGTDTQYFGPGTRLTVL.

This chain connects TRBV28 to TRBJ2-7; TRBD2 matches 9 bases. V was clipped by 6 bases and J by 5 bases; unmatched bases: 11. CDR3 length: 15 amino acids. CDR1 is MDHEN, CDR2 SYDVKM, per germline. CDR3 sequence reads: CASSPRGGVADEQYF. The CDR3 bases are TGTGCCAGCAGCCCGCGGGGGGGCGTAGCGGACGAGCAGTACTTC.

The CDR3 nucleotides read TGTGCCAGCAGCCGGACTCGGACAGGGGAGAACCAAGAGACCCAGTACTTC. Amino acids: CASSRTRTGENQETQYF. The gene calls are TRBV5-4 and TRBJ2-5; TRBD1 aligns across 9 bases. Germline CDR1 is SGHNT and CDR2 is YYREEE (reference sequence). The CDR3 has 17 amino acids. V was clipped by 4 bases and J by 0 bases; unmatched bases: 10.

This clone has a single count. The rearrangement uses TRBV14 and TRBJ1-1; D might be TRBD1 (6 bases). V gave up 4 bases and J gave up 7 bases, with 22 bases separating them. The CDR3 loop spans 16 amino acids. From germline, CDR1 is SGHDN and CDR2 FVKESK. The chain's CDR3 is CASSRPTGSITGEAFF. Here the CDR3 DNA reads TGTGCCAGCAGCCGCCCGACAGGTTCAATAACTGGTGAAGCTTTCTTT.

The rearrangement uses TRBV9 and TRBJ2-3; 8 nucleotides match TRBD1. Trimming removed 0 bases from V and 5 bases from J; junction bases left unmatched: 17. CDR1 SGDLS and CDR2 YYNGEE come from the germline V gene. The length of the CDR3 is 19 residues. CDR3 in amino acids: CASSVGQGAATSAVDTQYF. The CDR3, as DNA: TGTGCCAGCAGCGTAGGCCAGGGGGCGGCAACTAGTGCGGTAGATACGCAGTATTTT.

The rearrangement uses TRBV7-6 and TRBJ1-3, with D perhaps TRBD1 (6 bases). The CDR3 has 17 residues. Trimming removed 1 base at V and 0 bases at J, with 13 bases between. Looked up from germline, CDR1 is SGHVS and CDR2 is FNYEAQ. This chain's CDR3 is CASSLVGGASSGNTIYF. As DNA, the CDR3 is TGTGCCAGCAGCTTAGTAGGGGGGGCGAGCTCTGGAAACACCATATATTTT.

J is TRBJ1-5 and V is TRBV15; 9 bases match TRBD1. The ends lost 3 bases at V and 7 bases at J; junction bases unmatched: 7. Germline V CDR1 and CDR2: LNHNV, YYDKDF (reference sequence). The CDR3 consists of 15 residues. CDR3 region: CATSRITGGEQPQHF. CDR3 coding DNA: TGTGCCACCAGCAGGATCACAGGGGGCGAACAGCCCCAGCATTTT.

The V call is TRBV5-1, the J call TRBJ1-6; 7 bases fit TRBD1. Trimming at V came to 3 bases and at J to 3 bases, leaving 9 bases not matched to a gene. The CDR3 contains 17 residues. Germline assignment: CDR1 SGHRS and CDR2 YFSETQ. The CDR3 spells CASSSSGTVIYNSPLHF. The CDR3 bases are TGCGCCAGCAGCTCCTCCGGGACAGTAATCTATAATTCACCCCTCCACTTT.

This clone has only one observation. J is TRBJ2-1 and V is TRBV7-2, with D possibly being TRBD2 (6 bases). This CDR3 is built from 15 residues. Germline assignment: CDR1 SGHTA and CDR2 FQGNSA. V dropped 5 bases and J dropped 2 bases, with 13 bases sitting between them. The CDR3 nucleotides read TGTGCCAGCAGCCTTATGGGGGGAGCCTACAATGAGCAGTTCTTC. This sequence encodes CASSLMGGAYNEQFF.